This T cell receptor (beta chain) was sequenced for a study of T cell responses to AZD1222 COVID-19 vaccine (dated by TCRdb to the early 2020s). The study in broad terms: AZD1222 recipients given second doses at about 4 weeks or at about 12 weeks were pooled, since spike-specific TCR depth and breadth were not found to differ between the two schedules. Enrollment into the trials was organized by age into subgroups of 18-55, 56-69 and 70-plus years, and those subgroups contained roughly 150, 30 and 60 TCR-sequenced participants, respectively. TCR sequencing covered more than 230 trial participants: about 210 given two doses of AZD1222 and about 26 given two doses of MenACWY control vaccine.

Points on this clone: The antigen this receptor binds is unknown. Qualities for individual bases were not recorded, and no much larger clone is one base off.

The intended sense of this specimen's time point label: baseline before first vaccination. Samples from vaccinated people were obtained from the UK trials COV001 and COV002, which included a single-blind randomized controlled phase 2/3 trial of AZD1222 (ChAdOx1 nCoV-19) in healthy adults. For TCRbeta chain sequencing, PBMC samples were collected from trial participants at day 0 and at day 28 after the second dose. Trimming removed 5 bases from V and 5 bases from J, leaving 19 bases between the germline ends. From cysteine to phenylalanine, the CDR3 is 15 amino acids long. Only CDR3 DNA remains: 45 bases, in frame from the first base. Looking up the germline V gene yields CDR1 SGHTA and CDR2 FQGNSA. The investigation overall reported the following: Because no samples from the day 14 peak response were available, repertoires could be characterized only after the peak T cell response. The 56-69-year group was small, and its depth increase did not reach significance, likely because of low power. Epitopes outside the regions mutated in the B.1.351 and B.1.1.7 variants were reportedly recognized by nearly half of the unique spike-specific TCRs. After two AZD1222 doses, both the breadth and the depth of spike-specific TCRs were significantly higher than at day 0 and than in MenACWY recipients. Only five to seven AZD1222 recipients were SARS-CoV-2 seropositive at baseline, limiting conclusions about previously exposed vaccinees. CD4 TCRs associated with the vaccine covered the entire spike protein, and the dominant responses were in regions 160-218 and 743-854. Participants were mostly white British, with more females than males. The authors suggested clonal diversity may have been underestimated.

The CDR3 regions of human TCRbeta chains were subjected to immunosequencing. From the authors' description of their analysis: Repertoire TCRs were checked for matches against a reference library of SARS-CoV-2-specific TCRs that had been generated using the MIRA antigen-specificity platform. Breadth was defined as the fraction of unique TCRs that were SARS-CoV-2-associated. Depth was defined as the fraction of total T cells that were SARS-CoV-2-associated. Each spike-specific TCR was assigned to its reactive spike region and to a CD4 or CD8 class using the MIRA data. Log10-transformed breadth and depth values were compared by one-way ANOVA with Sidak's multiple comparisons tests. TCRdb took this table from immuneACCESS and kept in-frame rearrangements with V and J called. Such tables lack part of the clones; where checked against another copy, unresolved V genes explain under half of the gap, and the rest is unexplained. V and J calls and clone size come straight from that table; D and trimming were deduced from the DNA. Present in this sample are 100,000 or so clones, more than 70% of which were seen just once. Roughly 14% of the sample goes to the ten largest clones.

The chain links TRBV7-2 with TRBJ2-7; D gene: possibly TRBD1, on 6 matching bases. The receptor was isolated from an adult in good health. The specimen was peripheral blood, collected on day 0 of AZD1222 vaccination. The CDR3 sequence is CASSQQPTPGDEQYF. The DNA sequence is TGTGCCAGCAGCCAGCAACCCACTCCAGGGGACGAGCAGTACTTC.